These 27 T cell receptor beta chains came from one sample sequenced in a study of blood T cell repertoires in COVID-19. Some clones are missing from TCRdb's copy, which holds only in-frame ones; the method was immunoSEQ multiplex PCR. The sample lists 100,000 to 150,000 clones; roughly 79% were seen once. The sample comprised peripheral blood. These receptors originate from a man in his 70s with acute or convalescent COVID-19.

J is TRBJ1-3 and V is TRBV6-6; D may be TRBD1 (5 bases). V dropped 5 bases and J dropped 1 base, with 12 bases sitting between them. The CDR3 is made up of 15 amino acids. The germline V gene has CDR1 MNHNY and CDR2 SVGAGI (reference sequence). CDR3 residues: CASSNPQVSGNTIYF. In DNA, the CDR3 is TGTGCCAGCAGTAACCCACAGGTTTCTGGAAACACCATATATTTT.

This clone was seen only once. The chain uses TRBV18 and TRBJ2-5; 9 bases fit TRBD2. CDR3 length equals 14 residues. Germline CDR1 reads KGHSH; CDR2 reads LQKENI. Trimming took 3 bases from V and 2 from J; bases not matched to a gene: 1. Here the CDR3 DNA reads TGTGCCAGCTCACCGGCGGGGGGGCAAGAGACCCAGTACTTC. Translation gives CASSPAGGQETQYF. Using reference TRBV18 and TRBJ2-5 for the parts outside the CDR3, the full variable domain is NAGVMQNPRHLVRRRGQEARLRCSPMKGHSHVYWYRQLPEEGLKFMVYLQKENIIDESGMPKERFSAEFPKEGPSILRIQQVVRGDSAAYFCASSPAGGQETQYFGPGTRLLVL.

J is TRBJ1-5 and V is TRBV6-2 or TRBV6-3; D gene ambiguous. The CDR3 has 16 amino acids. CDR1 is MNHEY and CDR2 is SVGEGT in the germline V gene. The germline V and J ends were trimmed by 2 bases and 0 bases, with 11 bases remaining between them. The CDR3 loop reads CASSYKQINSNQPQHF. The CDR3 bases are TGTGCCAGCAGTTACAAACAGATCAATAGCAATCAGCCCCAGCATTTT.

The genes are TRBV4-3 and TRBJ2-7, with TRBD1 identical over 7 bases. CDR3 size: 14 residues. Germline V gives CDR1 LGHNA, CDR2 YSLEER. V was clipped by 2 bases and J by 4 bases; unmatched bases: 5. The CDR3 loop reads CASSQLQGLYEQYF. The CDR3 DNA reads as TGCGCCAGCAGCCAATTACAGGGGCTATACGAGCAGTACTTC.

J is TRBJ1-4 and V is TRBV9; D may be TRBD1 (6 bases). V shed 0 bases and J shed 7 bases, with 13 bases lying between them. Germline V gene lookup returns CDR1 SGDLS and CDR2 YYNGEE. The CDR3 sequence is 15 residues long. Here the CDR3 reads CASSVAGGAFEKLFF. DNA of the CDR3: TGTGCCAGCAGCGTAGCGGGGGGCGCGTTTGAAAAACTGTTTTTT. Variable domain in full (rest from reference TRBV9 and TRBJ1-4): DSGVTQTPKHLITATGQRVTLRCSPRSGDLSVYWYQQSLDQGLQFLIQYYNGEERAKGNILERFSAQQFPDLHSELNLSSLELGDSALYFCASSVAGGAFEKLFFGSGTQLSVL.

The chain has TRBV29-1 and TRBJ2-5; possibly TRBD2 for D (7 bases). Germline V lookup: CDR1 SQVTM, CDR2 ANQGSEA. V was shortened by 6 bases and J by 4 bases, with 18 bases between the two germline ends. This CDR3 spans 14 amino acids. The CDR3 nucleotides read TGCAGCGTAAGAGGGGGGGCCCGCGGAGAGACCCAGTACTTC. Translated, it gives CSVRGGARGETQYF.

The V and J genes are TRBV3-1 (or the pseudogene TRBV3-2) and TRBJ2-5; D remains ambiguous. Trimming pared 0 bases from V and 4 bases from J, leaving 9 bases between. Germline loops: CDR1 LGHDT, CDR2 YNNKEL (reference sequence). The CDR3 totals 14 residues. DNA of the CDR3: TGTGCCAGCAGCCAAGATAGAACAGTAGAGACCCAGTACTTC. Its protein is CASSQDRTVETQYF.

The V and J genes are TRBV4-1 and TRBJ2-7, with 11 bases matching TRBD2. CDR1 MGHRA and CDR2 YSYEKL come from the germline V gene. This CDR3 has 16 amino acids. V lost 4 bases to trimming and J lost 4 bases; unmatched junction nucleotides: 9. The CDR3: CASSPTLAGGYYEQYF. In DNA, the CDR3 is TGCGCCAGCAGCCCTACTTTAGCGGGGGGGTATTACGAGCAGTACTTC.

The rearrangement uses TRBV4-2 and TRBJ2-5, with 10 bases lining up with TRBD2. Germline-derived CDR1 and CDR2 are LGHNA and YNFKEQ. V lost 2 bases, J lost 9 bases, and 18 bases stayed unmatched. The CDR3 totals 18 residues. CDR3 sequence: CASSQWGKTSGALGAQYF. CDR3 sequence (DNA): TGTGCCAGCAGCCAATGGGGAAAAACTAGCGGGGCCCTTGGGGCCCAGTACTTC.

The V call is TRBV7-2, the J call TRBJ2-2; 12 bases align to TRBD2. The CDR3 has 17 residues. Germline V gene sequence: CDR1 SGHTA, CDR2 FQGNSA. V was pared by 5 bases and J by 4 bases, with 8 bases of the junction left unmatched. The CDR3 region is CASSPRTSGAATGELFF. CDR3 nucleotide sequence: TGTGCCAGCAGCCCCCGGACTAGCGGGGCCGCCACCGGGGAGCTGTTTTTT.

CDR3 in amino acids: CASSPIGQFIGAFF. The CDR3 nucleotides read TGCGCCAGCAGCCCCATAGGACAGTTCATTGGAGCTTTCTTT. The genes are TRBV4-1 and TRBJ1-1; perhaps TRBD1 as D (6 bases). The CDR3 contains 14 residues. In germline, CDR1 is MGHRA, CDR2 YSYEKL. The ends were cut back, 4 bases at V and 10 bases at J, with 19 bases in the middle.

This chain joins TRBV21-1 and TRBJ1-6; TRBD1, the D gene given by the table, was not confirmed from the DNA. TRBV21-1 represents a pseudogene. The length of the CDR3 is 15 residues. This CDR3 reads CASSYSRTGISPLHF. In nucleotides, the CDR3 is TGTGCCAGCAGCTACTCGCGAACAGGGATTTCACCCCTCCACTTT.

This chain links TRBV7-6 with TRBJ2-7; 8 bases line up with TRBD2. CDR1 is SGHVS, CDR2 FNYEAQ, per germline. The CDR3 covers 15 residues. The ends lost 0 bases at V and 2 bases at J; junction bases unmatched: 3. In nucleotides, the CDR3 is TGTGCCAGCAGCTTAGCGGCGGGGGGAACCTACGAGCAGTACTTC. Amino acid sequence: CASSLAAGGTYEQYF.

The chain carries TRBV6-2 or TRBV6-3 and TRBJ2-3; 7 positions match TRBD1. The CDR3 has 14 amino acids. Germline-derived CDR1 and CDR2 are MNHEY and SVGEGT. Losses at the gene ends were 2 bases for V and 4 bases for J; bases not matched to a gene: 3. The CDR3 coding sequence is TGTGCCAGCAGTTACGGCAGGGGGTCAGATACGCAGTATTTT. Translated, it gives CASSYGRGSDTQYF.

The chain employs TRBV2 and TRBJ1-5, with D possibly matching TRBD1 (6 bases). The ends were cut back, 4 bases at V and 3 bases at J, with 10 bases in the middle. The CDR3 extends over 14 amino acids. Germline CDR1 and CDR2: SNHLY and FYNNEI. The CDR3 DNA is TGTGCCAGCAGTGTAAGGGGGATCAATCAGCCCCAGCATTTT. Translated, it gives CASSVRGINQPQHF.

This clone appeared once. The V gene is TRBV5-1, the J gene TRBJ2-6, with D perhaps TRBD2 (5 bases). V lost 0 bases and J 0 bases, leaving 7 bases between the germline ends. Germline loops: CDR1 SGHRS, CDR2 YFSETQ. This CDR3 has 16 amino acids. CDR3 protein: CASSLGGSSGANVLTF. In DNA form, the CDR3 reads TGCGCCAGCAGCTTGGGAGGGAGCTCTGGGGCCAACGTCCTGACTTTC. The variable domain in full, with the rest retrieved from reference TRBV5-1 and TRBJ2-6, is KAGVTQTPRYLIKTRGQQVTLSCSPISGHRSVSWYQQTPGQGLQFLFEYFSETQRNKGNFPGRFSGRQFSNSRSEMNVSTLELGDSALYLCASSLGGSSGANVLTFGAGSRLTVL.

This clone was observed a few times. The rearrangement links TRBV29-1 to TRBJ1-4, with D possibly TRBD1 on 5 matching bases. Trimming removed 6 bases from V and 6 bases from J, with 17 bases in between. The CDR3 is made up of 14 amino acids. CDR1 and CDR2 from the germline V gene are SQVTM and ANQGSEA. The DNA for the CDR3 is TGCAGCGTCGCCCAGGGCTTTGGGGATGAAAAACTGTTTTTT. This codes for CSVAQGFGDEKLFF.

The gene calls are TRBV7-9 and TRBJ2-2; possible D gene TRBD1, 6 bases. V was cut by 5 bases and J by 4 bases, with 11 bases left in between. The CDR3 is made up of 14 amino acids. Germline CDR1 and CDR2: SEHNR and FQNEAQ (reference sequence). The CDR3 loop is CASSEQGITGELFF. CDR3 sequence (DNA): TGTGCCAGCAGCGAACAGGGTATCACCGGGGAGCTGTTTTTT.

This chain links TRBV7-2 with TRBJ2-5, with 10 bases matching TRBD1. Germline V gene data show CDR1 as SGHTA and CDR2 as FQGNSA. CDR3 length: 15 residues. V lost 5 bases to trimming and J lost 5 bases; unmatched junction nucleotides: 8. The CDR3 spells CASSPRQGAGETQYF. The CDR3 bases are TGTGCCAGCAGCCCCCGACAGGGGGCAGGGGAGACCCAGTACTTC.

The genes are TRBV7-2 and TRBJ1-1; D is ambiguous. The CDR3 spans 15 residues. V lost 3 bases to trimming and J lost 3 bases, with 14 bases between them. Germline V gives CDR1 SGHTA, CDR2 FQGNSA. The CDR3 DNA sequence: TGTGCCAGCAGCTTCTACAGTACGAGGGACACTGAAGCTTTCTTT. It encodes CASSFYSTRDTEAFF.

The CDR3 region is CAWNRDSSGYTF. The CDR3 DNA reads as TGTGCCTGGAATCGGGACAGTAGTGGCTACACCTTC. The gene calls are TRBV30 and TRBJ1-2, with 7 bases identical to TRBD1. Germline assignment: CDR1 GTSNPN and CDR2 SVGIG (reference sequence). With V trimmed by 4 bases and J by 7 bases, 6 bases remained unmatched. This CDR3 comprises 12 residues.

The chain recombines TRBV15 with TRBJ2-7; D ambiguous. CDR1 is LNHNV and CDR2 is YYDKDF in the germline V gene (reference sequence). The CDR3 covers 13 residues. V lost 0 bases and J lost 5, with 8 bases in between. The CDR3 sequence is CATSRDLGDEQYF. In nucleotides, the CDR3 is TGTGCCACCAGCAGAGATCTAGGTGACGAGCAGTACTTC.

V gene TRBV7-3 combines with J gene TRBJ2-2, with D perhaps matching TRBD2 (6 bases). From germline, CDR1 is SGHTA and CDR2 FQGTGA. The CDR3 is 15 residues long. Deletions cut 1 base from V and 4 bases from J, with 10 bases between. For the CDR3, the DNA is TGTGCCAGCAGCTTAAAACACGGGGGCACCGGGGAGCTGTTTTTT. Encoded protein: CASSLKHGGTGELFF.

The V and J genes are TRBV10-3 and TRBJ1-3; D is unclear. CDR1 ENHRY and CDR2 SYGVKD come from the germline V gene. This CDR3 region has 17 residues. V was pared by 0 bases and J by 0 bases, with 12 bases between. The CDR3 DNA sequence: TGTGCCATCAGTGAGTCGAGGGCGGCCAGCTCTGGAAACACCATATATTTT. Its protein product is CAISESRAASSGNTIYF.

This clone was counted only a few times. This chain joins TRBV6-2 or TRBV6-3 and TRBJ2-7; the D is unclear. Germline V gene sequence: CDR1 MNHEY, CDR2 SVGEGT. Trimming took off 2 bases at V and 12 bases at J, with 11 bases between the two ends. The CDR3 has 11 residues. CDR3 region: CASSYPQALYF. The DNA for the CDR3 is TGTGCCAGCAGTTACCCCCAGGCTCTGTACTTC.

This clone was seen once. The chain employs TRBV7-2 and TRBJ1-2; no firm D call. Trimming removed 1 base from V and 2 bases from J, with 8 bases in between. In germline, CDR1 is SGHTA, CDR2 FQGNSA. This CDR3 has 14 amino acids. CDR3 nucleotide sequence: TGTGCCAGCAGCTTAGACGGCGGGAACTATGGCTACACCTTC. This gives the protein CASSLDGGNYGYTF.

The chain joins TRBV7-3 to TRBJ2-1, with 12 bases fitting TRBD1. V shed 4 bases, J shed 2 bases, and the junction held 0 bases outside the gene matches. The CDR3 totals 15 residues. The germline CDR1 and CDR2 sequences are SGHTA and FQGTGA. CDR3 in amino acids: CASSWDRGPYNEQFF. The CDR3 DNA reads as TGTGCCAGCAGCTGGGACAGGGGGCCCTACAATGAGCAGTTCTTC.